The next 15 T cell receptor beta chains were all read from a single sample in a study of blood T cell repertoires in COVID-19. The protocol was immunoSEQ multiplex PCR, while the TCRdb copy is restricted to in-frame clones and leaves out a portion. The sample shows around 200,000 clones, 70% to 90% of them seen only once. The sequenced material came from peripheral blood. The receptors were gathered from a person aged 70 to 85 with COVID-19, enrolled during active disease.

The chain employs TRBV2 and TRBJ2-7; 8 positions agree with TRBD2. This CDR3 is 21 amino acids long. V lost 8 bases and J lost 3; bases outside the gene matches: 30. Germline V gene sequence: CDR1 SNHLY, CDR2 FYNNEI. The CDR3 DNA sequence: TGTGCCAGCCGAACCGACCGCTGGACAGTTGCCACTGGCGGGAGGCTCTACGAGCAGTACTTC. Protein sequence: CASRTDRWTVATGGRLYEQYF. The full variable domain, its missing parts supplied by reference TRBV2 and TRBJ2-7, is EPEVTQTPSHQVTQMGQEVILRCVPISNHLYFYWYRQILGQKVEFLVSFYNNEISEKSEIFDDQFSVERPDGSNFTLKIRSTKLEDSAMYFCASRTDRWTVATGGRLYEQYFGPGTRLTVT.

The chain links TRBV28 to TRBJ1-6; the match to TRBD1 covers 8 bases. Germline V gives CDR1 MDHEN, CDR2 SYDVKM. The CDR3 length is 15 residues. With V trimmed by 6 bases and J by 9 bases, 10 bases remained unmatched. This CDR3 reads CASRPPQGAGSPLHF. The CDR3 DNA reads as TGTGCCAGCAGACCTCCTCAGGGGGCCGGTTCACCCCTCCACTTT.

This sequence joins TRBV9 and TRBJ1-2; D not resolved. This CDR3 comprises 14 residues. Trimming took off 0 bases at V and 8 bases at J, with 14 bases between the two ends. Germline V CDR1 and CDR2: SGDLS, YYNGEE. The DNA of the CDR3 is TGTGCCAGCAGCGTAGGTTTGAGAGGGTCCGGCTACACCTTC. Translated: CASSVGLRGSGYTF.

The genes are TRBV29-1 and TRBJ2-5; D might be TRBD2 (7 bases). Per germline, CDR1 SQVTM and CDR2 ANQGSEA. The CDR3 sequence is 15 residues long. V was clipped by 3 bases and J by 4 bases, with 18 bases between them. CDR3 sequence: CSVEDRGAVRETQYF. CDR3 nucleotide sequence: TGCAGCGTTGAGGATCGGGGGGCAGTAAGAGAGACCCAGTACTTC.

The chain combines TRBV6-5 with TRBJ2-1; 8 bases are shared with TRBD1. Unmatched junction bases numbered 8, after V lost 5 bases and J lost 5 bases. Germline V CDR1 and CDR2: MNHEY, SVGAGI. The CDR3 consists of 15 residues. The CDR3, as DNA: TGTGCCAGCAGTCGCCAGGGGGCGCGCCACAATGAGCAGTTCTTC. This encodes CASSRQGARHNEQFF.

This clone was picked up many times. The J gene is TRBJ2-7, the V gene TRBV4-1; 8 positions agree with TRBD1. This CDR3 region has 14 residues. V trimming: 3 bases; J trimming: 6 bases; junction bases outside the gene matches: 7. Per the germline V gene, CDR1 is MGHRA and CDR2 is YSYEKL. The CDR3 loop is CASSHIGQGFEQYF. CDR3 sequence (DNA): TGCGCCAGCAGCCATATCGGACAGGGCTTCGAGCAGTACTTC.

The genes are TRBV7-3 and TRBJ2-1, with TRBD2 matching over 10 bases. Germline loops: CDR1 SGHTA, CDR2 FQGTGA. V trimming: 5 bases; J trimming: 2 bases; junction bases outside the gene matches: 3. This CDR3 has 15 amino acids. The CDR3 bases are TGTGCCAGCAGCCCGAGCGGGGGGGCCTACAATGAGCAGTTCTTC. Protein product: CASSPSGGAYNEQFF.

The sample holds a few counts of this clone. This CDR3 reads CASSITVGSPLHF. Written as DNA, the CDR3 is TGTGCCAGTAGTATTACAGTAGGATCACCCCTCCACTTT. The V call is TRBV19, the J call TRBJ1-6; D gene uncertain. CDR1 and CDR2 from the germline V gene are LNHDA and SQIVND (reference sequence). This CDR3 comprises 13 residues. Trimming cost V 3 bases and J 10 bases, with 10 bases left between them.

J is TRBJ2-1 and V is TRBV7-8; 9 bases are shared with TRBD2. The CDR3 loop spans 14 amino acids. The germline V gene has CDR1 SGHVS and CDR2 FQNEAQ. Trimming cost V 10 bases and J 4 bases; bases outside gene matches: 8. The CDR3 DNA reads as TGTGCCACCGGAGGGCTAGCGGGATACAATGAGCAGTTCTTC. Translation: CATGGLAGYNEQFF.

The chain links TRBV11-3 to TRBJ2-5, with 9 bases identical to TRBD1. The CDR3 runs to 15 residues. Per the germline V gene, CDR1 is SGHNT and CDR2 is YENEEA. The V segment lost 5 bases and the J segment 5 bases; nucleotides outside the gene matches: 9. The chain's CDR3 is CASSAGQGVQETQYF. In nucleotides, the CDR3 is TGTGCCAGCAGCGCGGGACAGGGCGTCCAGGAGACCCAGTACTTC.

The CDR3 spells CASSPVAFSYNEQFF. The CDR3 DNA follows: TGCGCCAGCAGCCCAGTCGCCTTCTCCTACAATGAGCAGTTCTTC. This chain connects TRBV4-3 to TRBJ2-1; D gene uncertain. CDR3 length equals 15 residues. Trimming left V 4 bases short and J 0 bases short, with 10 bases between. CDR1 and CDR2 (germline): LGHNA, YSLEER.

The chain has TRBV5-6 and TRBJ1-2; a possible D gene is TRBD1 (5 bases). V lost 1 base, J lost 2 bases, and 9 bases lay in between. This CDR3 contains 14 residues. Per the germline V gene, CDR1 is SGHDT and CDR2 is YYEEEE. The CDR3, as DNA: TGTGCCAGCAGCTTGCCAGGGTTGAACTATGGCTACACCTTC. It yields the protein CASSLPGLNYGYTF.

The J gene is TRBJ2-7, the V gene TRBV6-6; 7 nucleotides match TRBD1. The germline CDR1 and CDR2 sequences are MNHNY and SVGAGI (reference sequence). The CDR3 extends over 14 amino acids. Trimming cost V 2 bases and J 4 bases; bases outside gene matches: 5. CDR3 residues: CASSYATGLYEQYF. The CDR3, as DNA: TGTGCCAGCAGTTACGCGACAGGGCTGTACGAGCAGTACTTC.

In its sample, this clone was seen once. This chain connects TRBV13 to TRBJ2-7; 11 bases align to TRBD2. The CDR3 is 19 residues long. The V gene's germline CDR1 is PRHDT and CDR2 FYEKMQ (reference sequence). V lost 3 bases to trimming and J lost 4 bases; unmatched junction nucleotides: 17. The chain's CDR3 is CASSFFSMGLAVTRYEQYF. The CDR3 DNA reads TGTGCCAGCAGCTTTTTCTCTATGGGACTAGCGGTGACTAGGTACGAGCAGTACTTC.

The chain joins TRBV30 to TRBJ2-7, with 10 bases that match TRBD1. CDR1 is GTSNPN, CDR2 SVGIG, per germline (reference sequence). Trimming at V came to 3 bases and at J to 2 bases, leaving 7 bases not matched to a gene. This CDR3 spans 15 amino acids. The CDR3 region has the DNA TGTGCCTGGAGACAGGGACAGGGGACCACCTACGAGCAGTACTTC. Translation gives CAWRQGQGTTYEQYF. The full variable domain, its missing parts supplied by reference TRBV30 and TRBJ2-7, is SQTIHQWPATLVQPVGSPLSLECTVEGTSNPNLYWYRQAAGRGLQLLFYSVGIGQISSEVPQNLSASRPQDRQFILSSKKLLLSDSGFYLCAWRQGQGTTYEQYFGPGTRLTVT.